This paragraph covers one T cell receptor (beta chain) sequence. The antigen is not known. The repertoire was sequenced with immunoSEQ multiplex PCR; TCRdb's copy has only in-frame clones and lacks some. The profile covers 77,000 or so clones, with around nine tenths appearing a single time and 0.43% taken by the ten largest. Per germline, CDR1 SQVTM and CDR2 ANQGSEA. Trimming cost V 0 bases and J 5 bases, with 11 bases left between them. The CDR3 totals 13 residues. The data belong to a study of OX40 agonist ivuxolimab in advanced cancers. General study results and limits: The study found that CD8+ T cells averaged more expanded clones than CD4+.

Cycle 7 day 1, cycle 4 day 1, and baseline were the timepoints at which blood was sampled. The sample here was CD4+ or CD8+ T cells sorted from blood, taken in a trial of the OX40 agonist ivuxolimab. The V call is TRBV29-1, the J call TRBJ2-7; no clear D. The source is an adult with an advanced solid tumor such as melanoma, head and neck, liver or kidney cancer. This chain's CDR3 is CSVEDPGLDEQYF. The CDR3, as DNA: TGCAGCGTTGAAGATCCGGGCTTGGACGAGCAGTACTTC.